These 16 T cell receptor beta chains were sequenced from one sample in a study of CD8 T cells in ankylosing spondylitis. TCRdb re-called the 5' RACE reads with MiXCR, one entry per CDR3 protein. Here the sample spans about 250,000 distinct CDR3 sequences, 8% to 9% being singletons. The specimen was blood, either unsorted or a sorted T cell fraction (not recorded which). These TCRs come from a female donor with ankylosing spondylitis or in good health (not recorded which).

This clonotype was recorded many times. The rearrangement links TRBV6-1 to TRBJ2-7; the match to TRBD2 covers 13 bases. The CDR3 loop spans 13 amino acids. Germline CDR1 MNHNS, CDR2 SASEGT. V trimming: 7 bases; J trimming: 5 bases; junction bases outside the gene matches: 2. DNA of the CDR3: TGTGCCAGCAAACTAGCGGGAGGGGACGAGCAGTACTTC. Its protein is CASKLAGGDEQYF.

The table lists this clonotype with many counts. CDR3 protein: CASSPADVGYGYTF. In DNA form, the CDR3 reads TGTGCCAGCAGCCCCGCGGACGTCGGATATGGCTACACCTTC. This sequence joins TRBV5-5 and TRBJ1-2, with D unclear. Trimming took off 4 bases at V and 5 bases at J, with 15 bases between the two ends. The CDR3 is 14 residues long. Germline V gene sequence: CDR1 SGHKS, CDR2 YYEKEE (reference sequence).

The J gene is TRBJ1-1, the V gene TRBV7-9; D is undetermined. The CDR3 contains 16 residues. Trimming shortened V by 3 bases and J by 5 bases, and 19 bases separated the two germline ends. Germline-derived CDR1 and CDR2 are SEHNR and FQNEAQ (reference sequence). The CDR3 sequence: CASSFDLAGGRTEAFF. CDR3 DNA sequence: TGTGCCAGCAGCTTCGATCTTGCGGGCGGGAGGACTGAAGCTTTCTTT.

This clonotype was observed a single time. This may arise from a read error, as a much more abundant clone is one base away. The CDR3 DNA sequence: TGTGCCAACAGTACAGGGTCGGAAGAGCCCCAGCATTTT. Translated, it gives CANSTGSEEPQHF. V and J are TRBV12-3 or TRBV12-4 and TRBJ1-5; possibly TRBD1 for D (6 bases). The CDR3 is made up of 13 amino acids.

This clonotype showed up many times. V usage is TRBV20-1 and J usage is TRBJ2-7, with 10 bases matching TRBD1. After removal of 4 bases from V and 3 bases from J, the junction contained 3 bases not matched to a gene. The CDR3 covers 13 residues. Germline CDR1 reads DFQATT; CDR2 reads SNEGSKA (reference sequence). The CDR3 here is CSATDRGHYEQYF. CDR3 DNA sequence: TGCAGTGCTACTGACAGGGGGCACTACGAGCAGTACTTC.

Many counts were recorded for this clonotype. CDR3: CASSIAAGGPNQPQHF. CDR3 bases: TGTGCCAGTAGTATAGCGGCAGGGGGGCCAAATCAGCCCCAGCATTTT. The chain has TRBV19 and TRBJ1-5; 7 nucleotides agree with TRBD1. CDR3 length equals 16 residues. Unmatched junction bases numbered 7, after V lost 1 base and J lost 4 bases. The germline gives CDR1 LNHDA, CDR2 SQIVND (reference sequence).

This clonotype was observed many times. The rearrangement links TRBV5-1 to TRBJ2-1, with TRBD2 matching 9 bases. Germline V gene sequence: CDR1 SGHRS, CDR2 YFSETQ. V lost 0 bases and J lost 7; bases outside the gene matches: 8. This CDR3 region has 16 residues. This CDR3 is CASSLGSAGGLNEQFF. In DNA form, the CDR3 reads TGCGCCAGCAGCTTGGGATCGGCGGGAGGGCTAAATGAGCAGTTCTTC.

At least ten counts were recorded for this clonotype. V and J are TRBV12-3 or TRBV12-4 and TRBJ2-1; tentative D call: TRBD2 (6 bases). V was cut by 3 bases and J by 6 bases, with 15 bases left in between. The CDR3 has 15 amino acids. The CDR3 region is CASSFQPTRSNEQFF. As DNA, the CDR3 is TGTGCCAGCAGTTTCCAACCGACTAGATCCAATGAGCAGTTCTTC.

V is TRBV5-6 and J is TRBJ2-3; D is undetermined. CDR1 SGHDT and CDR2 YYEEEE come from the germline V gene. This CDR3 has 15 amino acids. Trimming pared 4 bases from V and 7 bases from J, leaving 19 bases between. DNA for the CDR3: TGTGCCAGCAGCGCCGGCCTCCTCGGCGGATATACGCAGTATTTT. It codes for CASSAGLLGGYTQYF.

This clonotype was detected many times. V usage is TRBV29-1 and J usage is TRBJ2-5; TRBD2 matches at 9 bases. Germline loops: CDR1 SQVTM, CDR2 ANQGSEA. The CDR3 has 13 amino acids. J gave up 6 bases and V 7 bases, and 9 bases lay outside the gene matches. CDR3 nucleotide sequence: TGCAGCGCCTTTAGCGGGAGTAGGAAGACCCAGTACTTC. Translating gives CSAFSGSRKTQYF.

This clonotype was seen a handful of times. The chain couples TRBV2 to TRBJ2-7, with D perhaps matching TRBD1 (6 bases). The CDR3 totals 11 residues. The germline V gene has CDR1 SNHLY and CDR2 FYNNEI. V dropped 9 bases and J dropped 9 bases, with 15 bases sitting between them. Here the CDR3 reads CASATGIPQYF. The CDR3 DNA reads TGTGCCAGTGCTACAGGGATCCCGCAGTACTTC.

This clonotype was observed at least ten times. V and J are TRBV20-1 and TRBJ2-7; 12 bases line up with TRBD2. The CDR3 extends over 17 amino acids. The trim removed 0 bases at V and 7 bases at J, leaving 13 bases unmatched. CDR1 is DFQATT and CDR2 is SNEGSKA in the germline V gene (reference sequence). The CDR3: CSARDYRASGRAQEQYF. CDR3 bases: TGCAGTGCTAGAGATTACAGGGCTAGCGGGAGGGCCCAAGAGCAGTACTTC.

This clonotype was observed at least ten times. One end of the junction is discordant with germline, which a read error may explain. The gene calls are TRBV6-2 or TRBV6-3 and TRBJ2-1; D possibly corresponds to TRBD1 (5 bases). The length of the CDR3 is 13 residues. Germline-derived CDR1 and CDR2 are MNHEY and SVGEGT. CDR3 DNA sequence: TGTGCCAGCAGTTACTTCCAGGGTCAGCTCGCGCTCTTC. Protein product: CASSYFQGQLALF.

This clonotype occurred many times. The chain is built from TRBV5-1 and TRBJ2-5, with 10 bases identical to TRBD1. V lost 4 bases, J lost 1 base, and 7 bases stayed unmatched. CDR3 length: 16 residues. Looked up from germline, CDR1 is SGHRS and CDR2 is YFSETQ. The CDR3 loop reads CASSRGQGNLQETQYF. CDR3 bases: TGCGCCAGCAGCCGGGGACAGGGGAATCTCCAAGAGACCCAGTACTTC.

There are many counts of this clonotype. The J gene is TRBJ2-5, the V gene TRBV20-1; 10 nucleotides line up with TRBD2. In germline, CDR1 is DFQATT, CDR2 SNEGSKA (reference sequence). The CDR3 runs to 17 residues. V shed 1 base and J 4 bases; nucleotides not matched to a gene: 12. In DNA form, the CDR3 reads TGCAGTGCTAGAGGCGTGCGGAGTCCTAGCGGGAGAGAGACCCAGTACTTC. Amino acids: CSARGVRSPSGRETQYF.

Ten or more counts support this clonotype. The rearrangement links TRBV4-3 to TRBJ1-1; D ambiguous. Trimming shortened V by 2 bases and J by 0 bases, and 4 bases separated the two germline ends. CDR3 length: 13 amino acids. Looked up from germline, CDR1 is LGHNA and CDR2 is YSLEER. The DNA of the CDR3 is TGCGCCAGCAGCCAATCGGTGAACACTGAAGCTTTCTTT. It translates to CASSQSVNTEAFF.